The 8 T cell receptor beta chains below come from one sample, sequenced in a study of T cells in Graves' hyperthyroidism and ophthalmopathy. Amplification of TCR beta CDR3 regions was performed using RNA transcripts as template. TCR CDR3 regions were first amplified by RT-PCR with HTBI primers. Each CDR3 protein gets one entry after TCRdb re-called the multiplex PCR reads with MiXCR. The sample lists 450,000 to 700,000 distinct CDR3 sequences, roughly 50% occurring once. Sequenced input: peripheral blood or thyroid tissue (not recorded which). These receptors originate from an adult woman with Graves' disease, either hyperthyroidism or ophthalmopathy (not recorded which).

This clonotype was found a few times. CDR3 DNA: TGTGCCAGTAGTCATACAGGGGCCCCCTACGAAGCTTTCTTT. It codes for CASSHTGAPYEAFF. The chain uses TRBV19 and TRBJ1-1, with 7 bases aligning to TRBD1. From germline, CDR1 is LNHDA and CDR2 SQIVND (reference sequence). The CDR3 sequence is 14 residues long. The V segment lost 5 bases and the J segment 8 bases; nucleotides outside the gene matches: 11.

The chain employs TRBV20-1 and TRBJ1-5, with D unresolved. Per the germline V gene, CDR1 is DFQATT and CDR2 is SNEGSKA (reference sequence). The ends were cut back, 5 bases at V and 2 bases at J, with 13 bases in the middle. This CDR3 region has 14 residues. CDR3 residues: CSAGPLVGNQPQHF. DNA of the CDR3: TGCAGTGCTGGCCCTCTAGTCGGCAATCAGCCCCAGCATTTT.

There are many counts of this clonotype. This CDR3 reads CASSIEAGGPHGELFF. The CDR3 nucleotides are TGTGCCAGTAGTATAGAAGCGGGAGGGCCTCACGGGGAGCTGTTTTTT. This chain connects TRBV19 to TRBJ2-2; TRBD2 agrees at 10 bases. CDR3 size: 16 residues. Trimming removed 0 bases from V and 7 bases from J; junction bases left unmatched: 5. Germline CDR1 LNHDA, CDR2 SQIVND (reference sequence).

J is TRBJ2-1 and V is TRBV19, with 8 positions matching TRBD1. The CDR3 loop spans 13 amino acids. The V segment lost 4 bases and the J segment 6 bases; nucleotides outside the gene matches: 2. The V gene's germline CDR1 is LNHDA and CDR2 SQIVND (reference sequence). CDR3 sequence: CASSRTGSNEQFF. As DNA, the CDR3 is TGTGCCAGTAGTAGGACAGGGAGCAATGAGCAGTTCTTC.

This clonotype was found many times. The rearrangement joins TRBV10-2 to TRBJ2-5, with D unclear. The germline V and J ends were trimmed by 0 bases and 5 bases, with 4 bases remaining between them. Germline CDR1 is WSHSY and CDR2 is SAAADI. The CDR3 has 12 residues. The CDR3 DNA sequence: TGCGCCAGCAGTGAGTCACGGGAGACCCAGTACTTC. It codes for CASSESRETQYF.

Many counts were recorded for this clonotype. The chain uses TRBV29-1 and TRBJ1-1; D is unclear. Germline CDR1 and CDR2: SQVTM and ANQGSEA. The CDR3 extends over 12 amino acids. V dropped 6 bases and J dropped 0 bases, with 8 bases sitting between them. The CDR3 nucleotides read TGCAGCGTATCAGACATGAACACTGAAGCTTTCTTT. Translating gives CSVSDMNTEAFF.

The chain combines TRBV6-1 with TRBJ1-2; TRBD1 matches at 7 bases. CDR1 and CDR2 from the germline V gene are MNHNS and SASEGT. After removal of 0 bases from V and 4 bases from J, the junction contained 14 bases not matched to a gene. The CDR3 contains 18 residues. CDR3 sequence reads: CASSEAPRTGQKSYGYTF. The CDR3 bases are TGTGCCAGCAGTGAAGCCCCACGAACGGGACAGAAAAGCTATGGCTACACCTTC.

This clonotype came up many times. V usage is TRBV11-2 and J usage is TRBJ2-7; D call uncertain. Germline CDR1 SGHAT, CDR2 FQNNGV. Trimming took 5 bases from V and 0 from J, leaving 11 bases between them. This CDR3 is 14 amino acids long. This CDR3 reads CASSGSWGSYEQYF. In DNA, the CDR3 is TGTGCCAGCAGCGGCAGTTGGGGCTCCTACGAGCAGTACTTC.